This T cell receptor (beta chain) originates from a study of blood T cell repertoires in COVID-19. Overall study: Acute-phase and convalescent COVID-19 samples originated in the United States, Italy and Spain. In each case, the material was cDNA or gDNA derived from T cells, B-cell-depleted T cells, or PBMCs.

As originally analysed: How many nucleated cells were present was estimated from reference gene primer amplification. This table comes from immunoSEQ multiplex PCR, and its TCRdb copy is limited to in-frame clones, with some not included. V and J calls and clone size follow that table, whereas D and trimming were derived from the DNA. Counted here are 200,000 to 300,000 clones, about nine tenths occurring once; the ten biggest clones make up 1% to 1.5%. V was pared by 9 bases and J by 4 bases, with 14 bases between. Germline values: CDR1 KGHDR, CDR2 SFDVKD. The CDR3 contains 13 residues. The study recruited people aged about 18 to 90 years across under 25 US areas.

The TCR originated in a woman in her thirties or forties with acute COVID-19. Source material: PBMCs or T cells enriched from blood (not recorded which). This chain uses TRBV24-1 with TRBJ1-1; D gene ambiguous. The CDR3 nucleotides are TGTGCCACCCAGGATTTTGGAAGCACTGAAGCTTTCTTT. Amino acids: CATQDFGSTEAFF.